These 26 T cell receptor beta chains were all obtained from the same sample, sequenced in a study of cytomegalovirus exposure and HLA in healthy donors. The PCR made use of 60 Vbeta and 13 Jbeta primers. Using immunoSEQ multiplex PCR, the repertoire was profiled, and TCRdb retains in-frame clones only, with some absent. The profile shows 210,000 or so clones, approximately 88% of them singletons. Sample: PBMCs. Receptors were obtained from a boy between 2 and 10 years old in good health and CMV-seronegative.

V and J are TRBV20-1 and TRBJ2-3; tentative D call: TRBD2 (5 bases). This CDR3 has 11 residues. Trimming stripped 6 bases from V and 8 bases from J, with 12 bases between. Germline CDR1 reads DFQATT; CDR2 reads SNEGSKA (reference sequence). The CDR3 bases are TGCAGTGCCCTACTAGAGACTACGCAGTATTTT. It translates to CSALLETTQYF.

V usage is TRBV2 and J usage is TRBJ2-6, with TRBD2 matching 14 bases. This CDR3 is 17 amino acids long. The germline V gene encodes CDR1 SNHLY and CDR2 FYNNEI. With V trimmed by 4 bases and J by 1 base, 0 bases remained unmatched. The CDR3 DNA reads as TGTGCCAGCAGTGGGACTAGCGGGGGGTCTGGGGCCAACGTCCTGACTTTC. Translated, it gives CASSGTSGGSGANVLTF. Full variable domain (rest looked up from reference TRBV2 and TRBJ2-6): EPEVTQTPSHQVTQMGQEVILRCVPISNHLYFYWYRQILGQKVEFLVSFYNNEISEKSEIFDDQFSVERPDGSNFTLKIRSTKLEDSAMYFCASSGTSGGSGANVLTFGAGSRLTVL.

The V and J genes are TRBV19 and TRBJ2-7, with 7 positions matching TRBD1. CDR1 and CDR2 (germline): LNHDA, SQIVND (reference sequence). With V trimmed by 5 bases and J by 1 base, 8 bases remained unmatched. The CDR3 sequence is 15 residues long. CDR3 protein: CASSSTGRESYEQYF. CDR3 bases: TGTGCCAGTAGTTCGACAGGGCGCGAATCCTACGAGCAGTACTTC.

The J gene is TRBJ2-7, the V gene TRBV5-4, with TRBD1 identical over 8 bases. Germline lookup yields CDR1 SGHNT and CDR2 YYREEE (reference sequence). The CDR3 spans 18 residues. After removal of 4 bases from V and 3 bases from J, the junction contained 18 bases not matched to a gene. In DNA, the CDR3 is TGTGCCAGCAGCCTGGCTCCCGGACAGGGAGGTTGGGACTACGAGCAGTACTTC. This encodes CASSLAPGQGGWDYEQYF.

This clone was seen just once. The V call is TRBV19, the J call TRBJ2-1, with 7 bases fitting TRBD1. Germline values: CDR1 LNHDA, CDR2 SQIVND (reference sequence). V was clipped by 8 bases and J by 2 bases; unmatched bases: 9. This CDR3 spans 15 amino acids. The DNA for the CDR3 is TGTGCCAGTTCAATTTTAGGGACAGCCTACAATGAGCAGTTCTTC. Its protein is CASSILGTAYNEQFF.

This clone was recorded once. DNA of the CDR3: TGTGCCCGTGGAGTGGACAGCTCCTACGAGCAGTACTTC. Its protein product is CARGVDSSYEQYF. The chain is built from TRBV30 and TRBJ2-7; the D gene is possibly TRBD1 (6 bases). With 8 bases removed from V and 0 bases from J, the gap between germline ends came to 14 bases. Germline CDR1 GTSNPN, CDR2 SVGIG (reference sequence). The CDR3 has 13 residues.

The rearrangement uses TRBV6-1 and TRBJ1-1, with TRBD1 identical over 9 bases. From germline, CDR1 is MNHNS and CDR2 SASEGT. CDR3 size: 14 residues. Germline trimming cut 5 bases from V and 5 bases from J; bases unmatched to any gene: 6. CDR3 sequence reads: CASSLTGGWTEAFF. Written as DNA, the CDR3 is TGTGCCAGCAGTCTTACAGGGGGCTGGACTGAAGCTTTCTTT.

The rearrangement links TRBV7-9 to TRBJ2-7; D is possibly TRBD1 (6 bases). Trimming shortened V by 1 base and J by 5 bases, and 12 bases separated the two germline ends. The CDR3 is 14 residues long. The germline V gene has CDR1 SEHNR and CDR2 FQNEAQ (reference sequence). The CDR3: CASSLGPRGNEQYF. The CDR3 bases are TGTGCCAGCAGCTTAGGTCCTAGGGGGAACGAGCAGTACTTC.

The chain uses TRBV5-1 and TRBJ2-7, with TRBD1 as a possible D gene (6 bases). Trimming took off 2 bases at V and 5 bases at J, with 11 bases between the two ends. Germline-derived CDR1 and CDR2 are SGHRS and YFSETQ. The CDR3 is 13 amino acids. The CDR3 sequence is CASSFTGSDEQYF. In nucleotides, the CDR3 is TGCGCCAGCAGCTTCACAGGGTCCGACGAGCAGTACTTC.

The chain joins TRBV30 to TRBJ1-2, with D possibly being TRBD1 (6 bases). The germline V gene has CDR1 GTSNPN and CDR2 SVGIG (reference sequence). The CDR3 runs 13 residues. V dropped 2 bases and J dropped 7 bases, with 14 bases sitting between them. As DNA, the CDR3 is TGTGCCTGGAGTCGAGCAGGGGAAGGTGGCTACACCTTC. It codes for CAWSRAGEGGYTF.

The chain carries TRBV27 and TRBJ2-6, with a tentative D call TRBD1 (6 bases). Germline V CDR1 and CDR2: MNHEY, SMNVEV (reference sequence). Trimming removed 5 bases at V and 1 base at J, with 15 bases between. The CDR3 covers 17 residues. The CDR3 spells CASSKWTVPSGANVLTF. CDR3 sequence (DNA): TGTGCCAGCAGTAAATGGACAGTTCCTTCTGGGGCCAACGTCCTGACTTTC. Variable domain in full (rest from reference TRBV27 and TRBJ2-6): EAQVTQNPRYLITVTGKKLTVTCSQNMNHEYMSWYRQDPGLGLRQIYYSMNVEVTDKGDVPEGYKVSRKEKRNFPLILESPSPNQTSLYFCASSKWTVPSGANVLTFGAGSRLTVL.

The V gene is TRBV7-9, the J gene TRBJ2-5; no definite D call. The J call may be in error: the DNA end matches TRBJ2-7 better. Germline loops: CDR1 SEHNR, CDR2 FQNEAQ (reference sequence). This CDR3 has 13 amino acids. CDR3: CASSFESDYEQYF. The CDR3 DNA reads TGTGCCAGCAGCTTCGAGAGTGATTACGAGCAGTACTTC.

The rearrangement links TRBV5-1 to TRBJ2-7; D remains ambiguous. This CDR3 is built from 14 residues. V was cut by 1 base and J by 6 bases, with 14 bases left in between. Germline V lookup: CDR1 SGHRS, CDR2 YFSETQ. The CDR3 loop is CASSLTVTPPEQYF. The DNA of the CDR3 is TGCGCCAGCAGCTTGACAGTTACCCCCCCCGAGCAGTACTTC.

The chain links TRBV7-9 to TRBJ2-7, with 8 positions matching TRBD1. In germline, CDR1 is SEHNR, CDR2 FQNEAQ (reference sequence). The trim removed 5 bases at V and 3 bases at J, leaving 9 bases unmatched. The CDR3 loop spans 15 amino acids. The DNA of the CDR3 is TGTGCCAGCAGCCCCATCCAGGGACAGGACTACGAGCAGTACTTC. It specifies CASSPIQGQDYEQYF.

V usage is TRBV2 and J usage is TRBJ1-4; D possibly corresponds to TRBD1 (5 bases). Germline V gene sequence: CDR1 SNHLY, CDR2 FYNNEI. V lost 4 bases and J 1 base, leaving 10 bases between the germline ends. The CDR3 covers 15 residues. The CDR3 is CASSVHTGTNEKLFF. The CDR3 DNA sequence: TGTGCCAGCAGTGTCCATACAGGAACTAATGAAAAACTGTTTTTT.

The chain links TRBV2 to TRBJ2-1, with TRBD2 matching over 7 bases. This CDR3 has 15 residues. Germline CDR1 SNHLY, CDR2 FYNNEI. The V segment lost 10 bases and the J segment 0 bases; nucleotides outside the gene matches: 9. The CDR3 coding sequence is TGTGCCATTCACCGGCGGGGGAGCTCCTACAATGAGCAGTTCTTC. Protein product: CAIHRRGSSYNEQFF. Variable domain in full (rest from reference TRBV2 and TRBJ2-1): EPEVTQTPSHQVTQMGQEVILRCVPISNHLYFYWYRQILGQKVEFLVSFYNNEISEKSEIFDDQFSVERPDGSNFTLKIRSTKLEDSAMYFCAIHRRGSSYNEQFFGPGTRLTVL.

The rearrangement uses TRBV19 and TRBJ1-5; possibly TRBD1 for D (5 bases). The V gene lost 5 bases and the J gene lost 6 bases, with 11 bases spanning the gap. In germline, CDR1 is LNHDA, CDR2 SQIVND (reference sequence). This CDR3 spans 13 amino acids. The CDR3 sequence: CASSPTGFQPQHF. CDR3 DNA: TGTGCCAGTAGTCCTACAGGTTTTCAGCCCCAGCATTTT.

CDR3 in DNA: TGTGCCAGCAGCCCCTCAGCGGGGGAGGTAATCTACGAGCAGTACTTC. Translating gives CASSPSAGEVIYEQYF. The J gene is TRBJ2-7, the V gene TRBV9; 8 bases align to TRBD2. The CDR3 is made up of 16 amino acids. Germline CDR1 is SGDLS and CDR2 is YYNGEE. J was trimmed by 3 bases and V by 4 bases; bases with no gene match: 12.

This clone was observed a few times. The genes are TRBV2 and TRBJ1-1, with D maybe TRBD1 (5 bases). Germline CDR1 and CDR2: SNHLY and FYNNEI. The CDR3 totals 14 residues. With 6 bases removed from V and 1 base from J, the gap between germline ends came to 12 bases. CDR3 nucleotide sequence: TGTGCCAGCAGACTCGACAGAGAGAACACTGAAGCTTTCTTT. Protein sequence: CASRLDRENTEAFF.

This rearrangement joins TRBV30 to TRBJ1-1, with D unresolved. Germline values: CDR1 GTSNPN, CDR2 SVGIG (reference sequence). Trimming cost V 2 bases and J 8 bases, with 12 bases left between them. There are 12 residues in the CDR3. CDR3 sequence (DNA): TGTGCCTGGAGTTTTGGTTTGGGCGAAGCTTTCTTT. This translates into CAWSFGLGEAFF.

In the case of this clone: One end of the junction does not line up with germline, which may come from a read error. The rearrangement uses TRBV11-2 and TRBJ2-1, with D possibly matching TRBD2 (5 bases). The CDR3 sequence is 12 residues long. Germline V gene sequence: CDR1 SGHAT, CDR2 FQNNGV. CDR3 region: CASTLTSNEQFF. DNA of the CDR3: TGTGCCAGCACCTTAACTAGTAATGAGCAGTTCTTC.

This clone was picked up a small number of times. V is TRBV11-2 and J is TRBJ2-7, with TRBD2 as a possible D gene (5 bases). Per germline, CDR1 SGHAT and CDR2 FQNNGV. The CDR3 totals 14 residues. Trimming cost V 2 bases and J 6 bases, with 14 bases left between them. The CDR3 region has the DNA TGTGCCAGCAGCTTAAACGGACTGGCGGCCGAGCAGTACTTC. It is translated as CASSLNGLAAEQYF.

The rearrangement links TRBV20-1 to TRBJ2-7, with unresolved D. This CDR3 has 11 amino acids. V lost 3 bases and J 0 bases, leaving 3 bases between the germline ends. From germline, CDR1 is DFQATT and CDR2 SNEGSKA (reference sequence). The CDR3 reads CSASFSYEQYF. CDR3 coding DNA: TGCAGTGCTAGCTTCTCCTACGAGCAGTACTTC.

This clone was recorded only once. This chain joins TRBV5-8 and TRBJ2-7; D is ambiguous. The V and J ends lost 4 bases and 2 bases respectively, with 10 bases between them. Germline assignment: CDR1 SGHTS and CDR2 YDEGEE. The CDR3 has 13 amino acids. CDR3 sequence: CASSPLFTYEQYF. DNA of the CDR3: TGTGCCAGCAGCCCCCTTTTTACCTACGAGCAGTACTTC.

CDR3 in amino acids: CASSLAPDRGLEQYF. CDR3 bases: TGCGCCAGCAGCTTGGCCCCCGACAGGGGTCTCGAGCAGTACTTC. This rearrangement joins TRBV5-1 to TRBJ2-7; 8 bases agree with TRBD1. Germline V CDR1 and CDR2: SGHRS, YFSETQ. The CDR3 has 15 amino acids. The V segment lost 0 bases and the J segment 6 bases; nucleotides outside the gene matches: 8.

To note about this clone: This sample includes further DNA sequences coding for the same CDR3. The J gene is TRBJ2-7, the V gene TRBV19; D is ambiguous. Trimming pared 5 bases from V and 2 bases from J, leaving 7 bases between. This CDR3 has 12 residues. Germline lookup yields CDR1 LNHDA and CDR2 SQIVND (reference sequence). In DNA form, the CDR3 reads TGTGCCAGTAGTCCCGGTGCCTACGAGCAGTACTTC. Encoded protein: CASSPGAYEQYF.